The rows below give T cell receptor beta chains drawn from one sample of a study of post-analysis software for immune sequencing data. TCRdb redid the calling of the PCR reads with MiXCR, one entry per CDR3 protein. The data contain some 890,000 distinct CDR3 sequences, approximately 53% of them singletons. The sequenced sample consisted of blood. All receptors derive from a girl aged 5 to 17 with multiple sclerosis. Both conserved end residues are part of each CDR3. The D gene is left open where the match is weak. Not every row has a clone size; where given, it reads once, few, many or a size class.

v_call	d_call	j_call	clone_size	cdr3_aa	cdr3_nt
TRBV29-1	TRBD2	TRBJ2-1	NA	CSVEDLLAGAEQFF	TGCAGCGTTGAAGATCTACTAGCGGGGGCGGAGCAGTTCTTC
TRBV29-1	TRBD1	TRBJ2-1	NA	CSANTGTGGFRSYNEQFF	TGCAGCGCTAACACCGGGACAGGGGGCTTTCGCTCCTACAATGAGCAGTTCTTC
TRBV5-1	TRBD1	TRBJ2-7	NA	CASSPHFEGALSGEQYF	TGCGCCAGCAGCCCACATTTTGAGGGGGCACTTTCGGGCGAGCAGTACTTC
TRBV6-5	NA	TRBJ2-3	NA	CASSYARGSTDTQYF	TGTGCCAGCAGTTACGCGCGCGGGAGCACAGATACGCAGTATTTT
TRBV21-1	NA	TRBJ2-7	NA	CASSKGRGALYEQYF	TGTGCCAGCAGCAAAGGGCGGGGGGCCCTCTACGAGCAGTACTTC
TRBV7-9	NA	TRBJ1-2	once	CASTPTQEGYTF	TGTGCCAGCACCCCAACCCAAGAGGGCTACACCTTC
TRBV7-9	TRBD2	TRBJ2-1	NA	CASKLEREGPYDEQFF	TGTGCCAGCAAACTTGAGCGGGAGGGTCCCTACGATGAGCAGTTCTTC
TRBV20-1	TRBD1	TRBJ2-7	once	CSARTGLASEQYF	TGCAGTGCTCGGACAGGGCTAGCCTCTGAGCAGTACTTC
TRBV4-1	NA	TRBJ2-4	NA	CASGGAENIQYF	TGCGCCAGCGGGGGGGCCGAAAACATTCAGTACTTC
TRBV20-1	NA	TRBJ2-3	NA	CSSSSDSLGNTQYF	TGCAGTTCTAGCAGCGACTCCCTCGGAAATACGCAGTATTTT
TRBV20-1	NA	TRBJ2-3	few	CSARTGSPTDTQYF	TGCAGTGCCAGGACCGGGAGCCCCACAGATACGCAGTATTTT
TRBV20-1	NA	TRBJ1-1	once	CSARTAPLNTEAFF	TGCAGTGCGCGGACAGCTCCCTTGAACACTGAAGCTTTCTTT
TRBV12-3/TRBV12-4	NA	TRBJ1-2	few	CASSLMAGVYGYTF	TGTGCCAGCAGTTTAATGGCAGGTGTCTATGGCTACACCTTC
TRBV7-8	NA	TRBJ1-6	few	CASSLEGRMTYNSPLHF	TGTGCCAGCAGCTTAGAGGGGAGAATGACCTATAATTCACCCCTCCACTTT
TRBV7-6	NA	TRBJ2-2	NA	CASSLEGAGVVRGELFF	TGTGCCAGCAGCTTAGAGGGAGCAGGGGTCGTACGCGGGGAGCTGTTTTTT
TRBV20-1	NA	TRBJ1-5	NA	CSARGQAMQPQHF	TGCAGTGCTAGGGGGCAGGCCATGCAGCCCCAGCATTTT
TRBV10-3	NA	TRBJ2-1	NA	CAISEPGGISYNEQFF	TGTGCCATCAGTGAGCCCGGTGGGATCTCCTACAATGAGCAGTTCTTC
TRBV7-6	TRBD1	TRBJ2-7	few	CASSLRTGVSYEQYF	TGTGCCAGCAGCTTACGGACAGGGGTCTCCTACGAGCAGTACTTC
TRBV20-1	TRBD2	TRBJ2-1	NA	CSATSGMPSVQFF	TGCAGTGCTACTAGCGGGATGCCTTCCGTGCAGTTTTTC
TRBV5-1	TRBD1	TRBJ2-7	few	CASSFWTGASYEQYF	TGCGCCAGCAGCTTTTGGACAGGCGCCTCCTACGAGCAGTACTTC
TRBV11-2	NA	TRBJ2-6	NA	CASSLRNPIGIGTSGANVLTF	TGTGCCAGCAGCTTAAGGAACCCAATAGGGATAGGGACTTCTGGGGCCAACGTCCTGACTTTC
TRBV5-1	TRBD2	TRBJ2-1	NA	CASSHRLAGHNEQFF	TGCGCCAGCAGCCACAGACTAGCGGGGCACAATGAGCAGTTCTTC
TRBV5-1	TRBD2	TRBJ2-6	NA	CASSFYRTSGGTSGANVLTF	TGCGCCAGCAGCTTCTATAGGACTAGCGGGGGGACCTCTGGGGCCAACGTCCTGACTTTC
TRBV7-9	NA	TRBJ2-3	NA	CASSATVTRYF	TGTGCCAGCAGCGCGACAGTTACGCGGTATTTT
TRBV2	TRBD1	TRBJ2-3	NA	CASRGGQGATDTQYF	TGTGCCAGCAGAGGGGGGCAGGGGGCCACAGATACGCAGTATTTT
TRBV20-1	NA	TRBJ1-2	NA	CSARGSGGYGYTF	TGCAGTGCTAGAGGGTCAGGAGGCTATGGCTACACCTTC
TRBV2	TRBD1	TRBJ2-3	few	CASRTGADTQYF	TGTGCCAGCAGGACAGGGGCTGATACGCAGTATTTT
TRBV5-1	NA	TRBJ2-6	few	CASSPSGGVRSGANVLTF	TGCGCCAGCAGCCCCTCGGGGGGCGTTCGCTCTGGGGCCAACGTCCTGACTTTC
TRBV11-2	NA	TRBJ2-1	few	CASRYRVRNEQFF	TGTGCCAGCAGGTACAGGGTGCGCAATGAGCAGTTCTTC
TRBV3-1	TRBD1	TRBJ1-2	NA	CASSQAPTGVGYTF	TGTGCCAGCAGCCAAGCGCCGACAGGGGTTGGCTACACCTTC
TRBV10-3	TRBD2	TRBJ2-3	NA	CAISVNPSGGSTDTQYF	TGTGCCATCAGTGTTAATCCCAGCGGGGGGAGCACAGATACGCAGTATTTT
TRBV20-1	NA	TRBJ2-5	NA	CSAREGGTQYF	TGCAGTGCTAGAGAGGGAGGGACCCAGTACTTC
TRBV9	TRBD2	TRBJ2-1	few	CASSPPRGGGHNEQFF	TGTGCCAGCAGCCCTCCTCGCGGCGGGGGACACAATGAGCAGTTCTTC
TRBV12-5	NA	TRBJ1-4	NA	CASGFLGGEREKLFF	TGTGCTAGTGGTTTCCTAGGGGGGGAGCGTGAAAAACTGTTTTTT
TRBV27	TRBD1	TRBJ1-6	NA	CASSLVGTGVYNSPLHF	TGTGCCAGCAGTTTAGTGGGGACAGGGGTCTACAATTCACCCCTCCACTTT
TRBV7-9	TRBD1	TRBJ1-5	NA	CASSRTGDRGQPQHF	TGTGCCAGCAGCCGGACGGGGGACAGAGGGCAGCCCCAGCATTTT
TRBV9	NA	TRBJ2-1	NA	CASSVTFIGYNEQFF	TGTGCCAGCAGCGTAACATTCATCGGCTACAATGAGCAGTTCTTC
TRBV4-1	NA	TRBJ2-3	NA	CASSQDGDQRVTDTQYF	TGCGCCAGCAGCCAAGATGGGGATCAGCGGGTGACAGATACGCAGTATTTT
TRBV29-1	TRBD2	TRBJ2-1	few	CSVDGTSGEGLYNEQFF	TGCAGCGTGGATGGGACTAGCGGGGAGGGCCTTTACAATGAGCAGTTCTTC
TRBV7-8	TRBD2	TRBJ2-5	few	CASSPRSRTSGQETQYF	TGTGCCAGCAGCCCAAGAAGCCGGACTAGCGGCCAAGAGACCCAGTACTTC
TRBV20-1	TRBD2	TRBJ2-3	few	CSAQPLAGGSPSTDTQYF	TGCAGTGCTCAACCTCTAGCGGGAGGGTCCCCTAGCACAGATACGCAGTATTTT
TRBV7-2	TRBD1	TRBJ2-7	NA	CASSPGQANYEQYF	TGTGCCAGCAGCCCGGGACAGGCCAACTACGAGCAGTACTTC
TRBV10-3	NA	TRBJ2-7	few	CAISESAVYEQYF	TGTGCCATCAGTGAGTCGGCGGTCTACGAGCAGTACTTC
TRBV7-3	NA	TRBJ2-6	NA	CASSSPRGSGANVLTF	TGTGCCAGCAGCTCCCCGAGGGGCTCTGGGGCCAACGTCCTGACTTTC
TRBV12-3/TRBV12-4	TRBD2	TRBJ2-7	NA	CASSLMVTSGGNPSYEQYF	TGTGCCAGCAGTTTAATGGTGACTAGCGGGGGGAACCCATCCTACGAGCAGTACTTC
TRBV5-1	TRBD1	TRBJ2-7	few	CASSTTGADEQYF	TGCGCCAGCAGCACGACAGGGGCGGACGAGCAGTACTTC
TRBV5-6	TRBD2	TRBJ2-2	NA	CASSLQVAGYTGELFF	TGTGCCAGCAGCTTGCAGGTAGCGGGATACACCGGGGAGCTGTTTTTT
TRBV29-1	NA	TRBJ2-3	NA	CSVEGLSEGDTQYF	TGCAGCGTTGAAGGACTGTCTGAGGGAGATACGCAGTATTTT
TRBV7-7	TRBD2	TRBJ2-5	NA	CASSLGLAGPLRETQYF	TGTGCTAGCAGCTTAGGACTAGCGGGCCCCCTGCGGGAGACCCAGTACTTC
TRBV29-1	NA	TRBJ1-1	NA	CSVEQAMNTEAFF	TGCAGCGTTGAACAGGCGATGAACACTGAAGCTTTCTTT
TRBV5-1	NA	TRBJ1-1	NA	CASSLAGRSTEAFF	TGCGCCAGCAGCTTGGCAGGCAGGAGTACTGAAGCTTTCTTT
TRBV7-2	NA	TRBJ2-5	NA	CASSLPERSYQETQYF	TGTGCCAGCAGCCTCCCAGAAAGATCGTACCAAGAGACCCAGTACTTC
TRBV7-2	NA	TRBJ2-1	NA	CASRQGFYNEQFF	TGTGCCAGCAGACAGGGTTTCTACAATGAGCAGTTCTTC